The entry below gives a single T cell receptor (beta chain) sequence along with its context. The record originates from a study of shared T cell receptors in the human thymus. The CDR3 extends over 15 amino acids. Per germline, CDR1 LNHDA and CDR2 SQIVND (reference sequence). V lost 5 bases and J 0 bases, leaving 11 bases between the germline ends. Profiled with immunoSEQ multiplex PCR; TCRdb holds only in-frame clones, not every one. The sample yields over 650,000 clones, about 87% seen once. The same sample was also used in a study of human thymus T cells. That study adds: Gene usage (both V and J) appeared biased in thymic and blood repertoires.

The TCR sequence derives from a boy under three years old with a congenital heart defect. V and J are TRBV19 and TRBJ1-3; D is undetermined. Material for sequencing was thymocytes. In nucleotides, the CDR3 is TGTGCCAGTAGTTCGGGTCTGAACTCTGGAAACACCATATATTTT. Translated, it gives CASSSGLNSGNTIYF.